The rows below give T cell receptor beta chains drawn from one sample of a study of neurological immune-mediated disorders. TCRdb called the 5' RACE reads again in MiXCR, with one record for every CDR3 protein. This table has 80,000 or so distinct CDR3 sequences, around 9.9% appearing once. Material for sequencing was PBMCs. Receptors originate from a man in his forties or fifties in good health. The CDR3 runs from the conserved cysteine through the conserved F or W. The order of the fields is clone size, V gene, J gene, D gene, CDR3 protein, CDR3 DNA. A D gene is named only where the DNA matches it firmly. Clone size is shown for a subset of rows, as once, few, many or a class of expanded clone.

clone size: many; V gene: TRBV7-9; J gene: TRBJ2-4; D gene: NA; CDR3 protein: CASSLVGGGGSSQAKNIQYF; CDR3 DNA: TGTGCCAGCAGCTTAGTGGGGGGGGGCGGTTCCAGCCAAGCCAAAAACATTCAGTACTTC
clone size: many; V gene: TRBV6-6; J gene: TRBJ1-2; D gene: TRBD1; CDR3 protein: CASSTGDSGYTF; CDR3 DNA: TGTGCCAGCAGTACAGGGGACTCTGGCTACACCTTC
clone size: many; V gene: TRBV5-1; J gene: TRBJ2-7; D gene: TRBD1; CDR3 protein: CASSIPLDRGHGEQYF; CDR3 DNA: TGCGCCAGCAGCATACCCCTGGACAGGGGGCATGGAGAGCAGTACTTC
clone size: many; V gene: TRBV5-1; J gene: TRBJ2-2; D gene: TRBD1; CDR3 protein: CASSLRNRGFNTGELFF; CDR3 DNA: TGCGCCAGCAGCTTGAGAAACAGGGGGTTTAACACCGGGGAGCTGTTTTTT
clone size: many; V gene: TRBV28; J gene: TRBJ1-1; D gene: NA; CDR3 protein: CASRDTGLNTEAFF; CDR3 DNA: TGTGCCAGCAGAGACACCGGGCTAAACACTGAAGCTTTCTTT
clone size: NA; V gene: TRBV6-6; J gene: TRBJ2-7; D gene: TRBD1; CDR3 protein: CASRWGTGGSYEQYF; CDR3 DNA: TGTGCCAGCAGATGGGGGACAGGGGGCTCCTACGAGCAGTACTTC
clone size: many; V gene: TRBV10-3; J gene: TRBJ2-5; D gene: NA; CDR3 protein: CATRASGAQETQYF; CDR3 DNA: TGTGCAACCCGAGCGAGCGGAGCTCAAGAGACCCAGTACTTC
clone size: many; V gene: TRBV7-3; J gene: TRBJ2-6; D gene: NA; CDR3 protein: CASSYGGPGSSGANVLTF; CDR3 DNA: TGTGCCAGCAGCTATGGGGGGCCAGGGAGCTCTGGGGCCAACGTCCTGACTTTC
clone size: many; V gene: TRBV7-2; J gene: TRBJ2-3; D gene: NA; CDR3 protein: CASSPLSTDTQYF; CDR3 DNA: TGTGCCAGCAGCCCCCTCTCCACAGATACGCAGTATTTT
clone size: many; V gene: TRBV7-2; J gene: TRBJ2-5; D gene: NA; CDR3 protein: CASSPIRLGDQYF; CDR3 DNA: TGTGCCAGCAGCCCCATCCGATTGGGGGACCAGTACTTC
clone size: many; V gene: TRBV5-6; J gene: TRBJ2-3; D gene: NA; CDR3 protein: CASSLRMGGPDTQYF; CDR3 DNA: TGTGCCAGCAGCTTGAGGATGGGCGGCCCAGATACGCAGTATTTT
clone size: many; V gene: TRBV27; J gene: TRBJ2-7; D gene: TRBD1; CDR3 protein: CASSLRGQGYEQYF; CDR3 DNA: TGTGCCAGCAGTTTGAGGGGACAGGGCTACGAGCAGTACTTC
clone size: many; V gene: TRBV6-6; J gene: TRBJ2-7; D gene: NA; CDR3 protein: CASSSPGRDEQYF; CDR3 DNA: TGTGCCAGCAGTAGCCCCGGAAGGGACGAGCAGTACTTC
clone size: few; V gene: TRBV7-2; J gene: TRBJ2-5; D gene: TRBD2; CDR3 protein: CASTRLAGARMVGVTQYF; CDR3 DNA: TGTGCCAGCACCAGACTAGCGGGGGCCCGGATGGTCGGTGTGACCCAGTACTTC
clone size: many; V gene: TRBV29-1; J gene: TRBJ2-2; D gene: NA; CDR3 protein: CSVQVNTGELFF; CDR3 DNA: TGCAGCGTTCAGGTTAACACCGGGGAGCTGTTTTTT
clone size: many; V gene: TRBV20-1; J gene: TRBJ2-3; D gene: TRBD1; CDR3 protein: CSASDRGQSTDTQYF; CDR3 DNA: TGCAGTGCCAGTGACAGGGGACAAAGCACAGATACGCAGTATTTT
clone size: few; V gene: TRBV7-9; J gene: TRBJ2-3; D gene: TRBD2; CDR3 protein: CASSLALAGVGDTQYF; CDR3 DNA: TGTGCCAGCAGCTTAGCACTAGCGGGAGTTGGAGATACGCAGTATTTT
clone size: many; V gene: TRBV30; J gene: TRBJ2-7; D gene: TRBD1; CDR3 protein: CAWSVIGGSTYEQYF; CDR3 DNA: TGTGCCTGGAGTGTAATAGGGGGCTCTACCTACGAGCAGTACTTC
clone size: many; V gene: TRBV7-7; J gene: TRBJ2-1; D gene: NA; CDR3 protein: CASSADLGNAEQFF; CDR3 DNA: TGTGCCAGCAGTGCCGACCTGGGGAATGCTGAGCAGTTCTTC
clone size: many; V gene: TRBV7-9; J gene: TRBJ1-5; D gene: NA; CDR3 protein: CASSLAGRDYQPQHF; CDR3 DNA: TGTGCCAGCAGCTTAGCGGGCAGGGATTATCAGCCCCAGCATTTT
clone size: many; V gene: TRBV5-6; J gene: TRBJ2-1; D gene: NA; CDR3 protein: CASSRKTAYNEQFF; CDR3 DNA: TGTGCCAGCAGCCGTAAGACCGCGTACAATGAGCAGTTCTTC
clone size: few; V gene: TRBV7-9; J gene: TRBJ2-3; D gene: TRBD2; CDR3 protein: CASSLGLAGILTDTQYF; CDR3 DNA: TGTGCCAGCAGCTTGGGTCTAGCGGGAATATTGACAGATACGCAGTATTTT
clone size: many; V gene: TRBV7-9; J gene: TRBJ2-1; D gene: NA; CDR3 protein: CASSPGWTDNEQFF; CDR3 DNA: TGTGCCAGCAGCCCTGGTTGGACAGACAATGAGCAGTTCTTC
clone size: many; V gene: TRBV7-2; J gene: TRBJ2-5; D gene: TRBD2; CDR3 protein: CASSLARGGLETQYF; CDR3 DNA: TGTGCCAGCAGCTTAGCGCGGGGGGGCTTGGAGACCCAGTACTTC
clone size: many; V gene: TRBV6-5; J gene: TRBJ1-2; D gene: TRBD1; CDR3 protein: CASSFYRGINYGYTF; CDR3 DNA: TGTGCCAGCAGTTTCTACAGGGGTATTAACTATGGCTACACCTTC
clone size: many; V gene: TRBV28; J gene: TRBJ1-1; D gene: NA; CDR3 protein: CASSGQGILINTEAFF; CDR3 DNA: TGTGCCAGCAGTGGCCAGGGGATATTGATTAACACTGAAGCTTTCTTT
clone size: many; V gene: TRBV11-2; J gene: TRBJ1-6; D gene: NA; CDR3 protein: CASSVRDPSYNSPLHF; CDR3 DNA: TGTGCCAGCAGCGTCCGGGACCCCTCCTATAATTCACCCCTCCACTTT
clone size: many; V gene: TRBV14; J gene: TRBJ2-3; D gene: NA; CDR3 protein: CASSQVNLPYTQYF; CDR3 DNA: TGTGCCAGCAGCCAAGTGAACCTTCCTTATACGCAGTATTTT
clone size: few; V gene: TRBV7-2; J gene: TRBJ2-7; D gene: NA; CDR3 protein: CASSLAVDGTYEQYF; CDR3 DNA: TGTGCCAGCAGCTTAGCCGTGGACGGGACCTACGAGCAGTACTTC
clone size: NA; V gene: TRBV11-2; J gene: TRBJ1-3; D gene: NA; CDR3 protein: CASSLEPGSGNTRYF; CDR3 DNA: TGTGCCAGCAGCTTGGAGCCAGGCTCTGGAAACACCAGATATTTT
clone size: NA; V gene: TRBV5-1; J gene: TRBJ1-4; D gene: TRBD1; CDR3 protein: CASSWDRREKLFF; CDR3 DNA: TGCGCCAGCAGCTGGGACAGACGTGAAAAACTGTTTTTT
clone size: few; V gene: TRBV7-2; J gene: TRBJ1-5; D gene: NA; CDR3 protein: CASSLSGVISNQPQHF; CDR3 DNA: TGTGCCAGCAGCTTATCAGGGGTAATTTCTAATCAGCCCCAGCATTTT
clone size: NA; V gene: TRBV29-1; J gene: TRBJ2-5; D gene: NA; CDR3 protein: CSVGGRPQETQYF; CDR3 DNA: TGCAGCGTTGGGGGCAGGCCTCAAGAGACCCAGTACTTC
clone size: many; V gene: TRBV5-1; J gene: TRBJ1-1; D gene: NA; CDR3 protein: CASSLAVGSTEAFF; CDR3 DNA: TGCGCCAGCAGCTTGGCCGTAGGTTCCACTGAAGCTTTCTTT
clone size: many; V gene: TRBV5-1; J gene: TRBJ1-2; D gene: TRBD1; CDR3 protein: CASRLQGAPNYGYTF; CDR3 DNA: TGCGCCAGCAGGTTACAGGGGGCTCCTAACTATGGCTACACCTTC
clone size: many; V gene: TRBV12-3/TRBV12-4; J gene: TRBJ1-1; D gene: NA; CDR3 protein: CASSKTLNTEAFF; CDR3 DNA: TGTGCCAGCAGCAAAACACTGAACACTGAAGCTTTCTTT
clone size: NA; V gene: TRBV4-3; J gene: TRBJ1-2; D gene: NA; CDR3 protein: CASSGAGVNGYTF; CDR3 DNA: TGCGCCAGCAGCGGTGCAGGGGTTAATGGCTACACCTTC
clone size: many; V gene: TRBV29-1; J gene: TRBJ1-4; D gene: TRBD1; CDR3 protein: CSVTDRGTNEKLFF; CDR3 DNA: TGCAGCGTCACGGACAGGGGCACTAATGAAAAACTGTTTTTT
clone size: many; V gene: TRBV5-4; J gene: TRBJ2-5; D gene: TRBD2; CDR3 protein: CASSLDPSGRDQETQYF; CDR3 DNA: TGTGCCAGCAGCTTGGATCCTAGCGGGAGGGATCAAGAGACCCAGTACTTC
clone size: many; V gene: TRBV4-1; J gene: TRBJ2-1; D gene: NA; CDR3 protein: CASSQEGYTYNEQFF; CDR3 DNA: TGCGCCAGCAGCCAAGAGGGGTACACCTACAATGAGCAGTTCTTC
clone size: many; V gene: TRBV7-2; J gene: TRBJ1-2; D gene: TRBD1; CDR3 protein: CASSYVGQGSGYTF; CDR3 DNA: TGTGCCAGCAGTTATGTAGGACAGGGGAGTGGCTACACCTTC
clone size: many; V gene: TRBV12-3/TRBV12-4; J gene: TRBJ1-1; D gene: NA; CDR3 protein: CASTPITGAPNTEAFF; CDR3 DNA: TGTGCCAGCACTCCCATAACCGGGGCCCCGAACACTGAAGCTTTCTTT
clone size: many; V gene: TRBV5-1; J gene: TRBJ1-5; D gene: TRBD1; CDR3 protein: CASSAGTGNSNQPQHF; CDR3 DNA: TGCGCCAGCAGCGCCGGGACAGGGAATAGCAATCAGCCCCAGCATTTT
clone size: many; V gene: TRBV27; J gene: TRBJ2-5; D gene: TRBD1; CDR3 protein: CASSSPGQGPETQYF; CDR3 DNA: TGTGCCAGCAGTTCGCCGGGACAGGGTCCGGAGACCCAGTACTTC
clone size: many; V gene: TRBV5-1; J gene: TRBJ2-2; D gene: NA; CDR3 protein: CASSWSDTGELFF; CDR3 DNA: TGCGCCAGCAGCTGGTCCGACACCGGGGAGCTGTTTTTT
clone size: many; V gene: TRBV7-9; J gene: TRBJ2-1; D gene: TRBD1; CDR3 protein: CASSSIPGQGVSEQFF; CDR3 DNA: TGTGCCAGCAGCTCGATTCCTGGACAGGGGGTGAGTGAGCAGTTCTTC